Listed below are T cell receptor beta chains from one sample, sequenced in a study of blood T cell repertoires in COVID-19. Some clones are missing from TCRdb's copy, which holds only in-frame ones; the method was immunoSEQ multiplex PCR. Altogether roughly 26,000 clones are present, roughly 84% being singletons, with the ten largest covering 24%. The sequenced sample was peripheral blood. The receptor set was obtained from a human donor in a cohort sampled during active COVID-19. Both conserved end residues are part of each CDR3. The D gene is left open where the match is weak. Rows give clone size only sometimes, using once, few, many, or a class for an expanded clone.

>once|TRBV27|TRBJ2-2|TRBD1
CASTSRDRGQVGELFF
TGTGCCAGCACCTCCCGAGACAGAGGACAGGTCGGGGAGCTGTTTTTT
>NA|TRBV15|TRBJ1-4|NA
CATSDYLGGEDEKLFF
TGTGCCACCAGCGATTATCTAGGAGGGGAAGATGAAAAACTGTTTTTT
>NA|TRBV19|TRBJ2-1|TRBD2
CASSPSSGDNEQFF
TGTGCCAGTAGTCCTTCTAGCGGGGACAATGAGCAGTTCTTC
>NA|TRBV14|TRBJ1-4|NA
CASSQNQGVNEKLFF
TGTGCCAGCAGCCAGAACCAGGGCGTAAATGAAAAACTGTTTTTT
>NA|TRBV19|TRBJ1-6|TRBD1
CASSISTGVNSPLHF
TGTGCCAGTAGTATCAGCACAGGGGTTAATTCACCCCTCCACTTT
>NA|TRBV2|TRBJ2-3|NA
CAIITGSWADTQYF
TGTGCCATTATCACAGGGTCCTGGGCAGATACGCAGTATTTT
>NA|TRBV18|TRBJ2-3|NA
CASSSTDTQYF
TGTGCCAGCTCATCCACTGATACGCAGTATTTT
>NA|TRBV2|TRBJ2-1|NA
CASTQSTGLGYNEQFF
TGTGCCAGCACCCAGTCAACAGGGTTGGGCTACAATGAGCAGTTCTTC
>NA|TRBV7-9|TRBJ2-5|NA
CASSLASGLETQYF
TGTGCCAGCAGCTTAGCGTCAGGGCTAGAGACCCAGTACTTC
>NA|TRBV30|TRBJ1-2|NA
CAWSVSRGHIYGYTF
TGTGCCTGGAGTGTATCCAGGGGACATATCTATGGCTACACCTTC
>NA|TRBV7-2|TRBJ1-1|NA
CASSSLQGRTEAFF
TGTGCCAGCAGCTCCCTACAGGGTCGGACTGAAGCTTTCTTT
>NA|TRBV28|TRBJ1-5|TRBD1
CASSMGTGWVNQPQHF
TGTGCCAGCAGTATGGGGACAGGGTGGGTCAATCAGCCCCAGCATTTT
>NA|TRBV2|TRBJ1-2|TRBD1
CASSEISQGEGYTF
TGTGCCAGCAGTGAAATCTCTCAGGGGGAGGGCTACACCTTC
>NA|TRBV29-1|TRBJ2-7|NA
CSVETYYEQYF
TGCAGCGTTGAGACTTACTACGAGCAGTACTTC
>NA|TRBV9|TRBJ2-1|TRBD2
CASSVASLAGRNEQFF
TGTGCCAGCAGCGTAGCCAGCCTAGCGGGAAGAAATGAGCAGTTCTTC
>NA|TRBV21-1|TRBJ1-3|NA
CASRRGGASGNTIYF
TGTGCCAGCAGAAGGGGCGGAGCCTCTGGAAACACCATATATTTT
>few|TRBV7-2|TRBJ1-3|NA
CASSLVASSGNTIYF
TGTGCCAGCAGCTTAGTAGCCAGCTCTGGAAACACCATATATTTT
>NA|TRBV7-9|TRBJ2-5|NA
CASRLAGTIETQYF
TGTGCCAGCAGACTGGCCGGGACAATAGAGACCCAGTACTTC
>once|TRBV27|TRBJ2-7|TRBD1
CASSPTGQGNEQYF
TGTGCCAGCAGTCCAACGGGACAGGGGAACGAGCAGTACTTC
>NA|TRBV5-1|TRBJ1-4|TRBD1
CASSSGDSAMPNEKLFF
TGCGCCAGCAGCTCTGGGGACAGCGCGATGCCTAATGAAAAACTGTTTTTT
>once|TRBV10-3|TRBJ2-1|TRBD1
CAIRTGQGDYNEQFF
TGTGCCATCAGAACTGGACAGGGGGACTACAATGAGCAGTTCTTC
>once|TRBV3-1/TRBV3-2|TRBJ2-2|TRBD2
CASSPSGRNTGELFF
TGTGCCAGCAGCCCTAGCGGGAGGAACACCGGGGAGCTGTTTTTT
>few|TRBV5-1|TRBJ2-7|TRBD1
CASSFGQGRNEQYF
TGCGCCAGCAGCTTCGGACAGGGTCGAAACGAGCAGTACTTC
>NA|TRBV6-1|TRBJ2-2|TRBD2
CASSGRLAGPRGTGELFF
TGTGCCAGCAGTGGGCGACTAGCGGGGCCTCGGGGCACCGGGGAGCTGTTTTTT
>NA|TRBV5-1|TRBJ2-3|NA
CASSLGSSPADTQYF
TGCGCCAGCAGCTTGGGGTCGTCCCCTGCGGATACGCAGTATTTT
>few|TRBV10-2|TRBJ2-7|NA
CASSEAEQEYEQYF
TGCGCCAGCAGTGAGGCCGAACAGGAATACGAGCAGTACTTC
>few|TRBV4-1|TRBJ1-6|TRBD1
CASSQVIRGNNSPLHF
TGCGCCAGCAGCCAAGTAATCAGGGGGAATAATTCACCCCTCCACTTT
>once|TRBV10-1|TRBJ2-3|TRBD2
CASRLAGGPLNRTDTQYF
TGCGCCAGCAGATTAGCGGGAGGGCCTCTAAACCGCACAGATACGCAGTATTTT
>NA|TRBV5-8|TRBJ2-6|TRBD2
CASSRTSGTDTGANVLTF
TGTGCCAGCAGCCGGACTAGCGGGACAGATACCGGGGCCAACGTCCTGACTTTC
>NA|TRBV6-5|TRBJ2-7|TRBD1
CASRDPGTGYEQYF
TGTGCCAGCAGAGACCCCGGGACAGGTTACGAGCAGTACTTC
>NA|TRBV6-2/TRBV6-3|TRBJ1-2|NA
CASSYSMSIPGKVGYTF
TGTGCCAGCAGTTACTCGATGAGTATTCCAGGGAAGGTTGGCTACACCTTC
>once|TRBV11-2|TRBJ1-1|TRBD1
CASSLGTGVTEAFF
TGTGCCAGCAGCTTAGGGACAGGGGTGACTGAAGCTTTCTTT
>NA|TRBV3-1/TRBV3-2|TRBJ2-1|TRBD2
CASSQETPLAGAPNEQFF
TGTGCCAGCAGCCAAGAAACCCCCCTAGCGGGGGCCCCCAATGAGCAGTTCTTC
>NA|TRBV30|TRBJ2-3|TRBD1
CAWIPTGQDTDTQYF
TGTGCCTGGATCCCGACAGGGCAGGACACAGATACGCAGTATTTT
>NA|TRBV9|TRBJ2-1|TRBD2
CASSVAGGSSYNEQFF
TGTGCCAGCAGCGTAGCTGGCGGGAGCTCCTACAATGAGCAGTTCTTC
>NA|TRBV6-5|TRBJ1-1|TRBD1
CASSGQGLGAFF
TGTGCCAGCAGCGGACAGGGGCTCGGGGCTTTCTTT
>NA|TRBV7-9|TRBJ2-3|NA
CASIDETSSTDTQYF
TGTGCCAGCATAGATGAGACTAGTAGCACAGATACGCAGTATTTT
>once|TRBV12-3/TRBV12-4|TRBJ2-3|NA
CASSSPHTQYF
TGTGCCAGCAGTTCCCCTCATACGCAGTATTTT
>NA|TRBV4-1|TRBJ1-3|NA
CASSRRHSLSGNTIYF
TGCGCCAGCAGCCGTCGTCACAGCCTCTCTGGAAACACCATATATTTT
>NA|TRBV2|TRBJ1-1|NA
CASSELGAGDTEAFF
TGTGCCAGCAGTGAACTGGGGGCGGGCGACACTGAAGCTTTCTTT
>NA|TRBV29-1|TRBJ2-1|TRBD2
CSAPLAQRPFGEQFF
TGCAGCGCTCCACTAGCGCAGAGGCCATTTGGTGAGCAGTTCTTC
>NA|TRBV4-2|TRBJ2-5|NA
CASSPRGASIETQYF
TGTGCCAGCAGCCCCCGCGGGGCGTCAATAGAGACCCAGTACTTC